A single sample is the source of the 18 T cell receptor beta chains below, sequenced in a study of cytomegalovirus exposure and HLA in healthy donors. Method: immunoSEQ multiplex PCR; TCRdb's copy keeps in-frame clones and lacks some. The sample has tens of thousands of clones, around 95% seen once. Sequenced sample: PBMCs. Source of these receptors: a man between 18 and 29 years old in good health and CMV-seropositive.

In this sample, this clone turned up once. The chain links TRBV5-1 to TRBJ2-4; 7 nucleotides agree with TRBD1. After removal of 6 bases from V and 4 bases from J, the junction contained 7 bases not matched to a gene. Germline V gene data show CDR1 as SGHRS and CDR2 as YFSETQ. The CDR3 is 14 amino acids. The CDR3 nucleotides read TGCGCCAGCACCCCCGGGACAGCGAAAAACATTCAGTACTTC. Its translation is CASTPGTAKNIQYF.

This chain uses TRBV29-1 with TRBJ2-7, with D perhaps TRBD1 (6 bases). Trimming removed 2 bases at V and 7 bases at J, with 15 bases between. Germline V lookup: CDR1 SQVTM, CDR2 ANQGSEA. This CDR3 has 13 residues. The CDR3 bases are TGCAGCGTTGAACTTCACAGGGCTCGGGAGCAGTACTTC. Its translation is CSVELHRAREQYF.

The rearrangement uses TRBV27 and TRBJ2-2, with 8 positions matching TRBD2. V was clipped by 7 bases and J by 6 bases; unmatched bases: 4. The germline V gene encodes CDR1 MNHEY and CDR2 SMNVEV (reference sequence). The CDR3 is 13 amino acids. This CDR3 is CASTGGRPGELFF. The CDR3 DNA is TGTGCCAGCACGGGGGGGAGGCCCGGGGAGCTGTTTTTT.

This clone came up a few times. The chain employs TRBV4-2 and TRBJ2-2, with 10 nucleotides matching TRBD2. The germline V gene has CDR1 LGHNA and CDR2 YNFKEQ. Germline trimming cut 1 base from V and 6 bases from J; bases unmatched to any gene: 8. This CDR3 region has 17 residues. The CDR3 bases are TGTGCCAGCAGCCAAGGTCAAGCGGGAGGGCCCTCCGGGGAGCTGTTTTTT. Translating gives CASSQGQAGGPSGELFF.

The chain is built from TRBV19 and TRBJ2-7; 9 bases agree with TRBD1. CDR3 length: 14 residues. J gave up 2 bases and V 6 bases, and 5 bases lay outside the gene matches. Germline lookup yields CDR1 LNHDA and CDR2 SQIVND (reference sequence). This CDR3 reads CASRRRDRAYEQYF. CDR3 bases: TGTGCCAGTAGACGCCGGGACAGGGCCTACGAGCAGTACTTC.

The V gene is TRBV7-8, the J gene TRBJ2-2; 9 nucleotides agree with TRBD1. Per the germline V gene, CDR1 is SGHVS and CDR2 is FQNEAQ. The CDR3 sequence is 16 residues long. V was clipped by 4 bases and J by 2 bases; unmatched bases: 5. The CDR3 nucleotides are TGTGCCAGCAGCTCTTGGGACAGGGTAAACACCGGGGAGCTGTTTTTT. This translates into CASSSWDRVNTGELFF.

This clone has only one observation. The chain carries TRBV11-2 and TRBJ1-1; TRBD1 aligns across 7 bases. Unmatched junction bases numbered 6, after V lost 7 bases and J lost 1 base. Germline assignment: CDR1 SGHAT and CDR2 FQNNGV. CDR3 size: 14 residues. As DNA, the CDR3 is TGTGCCAGCACTCGACAGGGACCGAACACTGAAGCTTTCTTT. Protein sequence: CASTRQGPNTEAFF.

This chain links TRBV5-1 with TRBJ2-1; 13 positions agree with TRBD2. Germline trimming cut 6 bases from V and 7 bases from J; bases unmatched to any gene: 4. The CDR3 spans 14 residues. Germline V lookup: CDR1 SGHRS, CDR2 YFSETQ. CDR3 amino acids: CASKLAGGVNEQFF. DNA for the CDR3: TGCGCCAGCAAACTAGCGGGGGGGGTAAATGAGCAGTTCTTC.

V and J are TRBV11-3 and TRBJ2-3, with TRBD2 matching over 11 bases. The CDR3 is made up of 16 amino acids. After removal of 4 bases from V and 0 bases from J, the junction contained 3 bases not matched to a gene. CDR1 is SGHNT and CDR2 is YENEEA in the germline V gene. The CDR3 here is CASSSGLADSTDTQYF. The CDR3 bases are TGTGCCAGCAGCTCGGGACTAGCGGATAGCACAGATACGCAGTATTTT. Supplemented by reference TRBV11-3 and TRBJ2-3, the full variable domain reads EAGVVQSPRYKIIEKKQPVAFWCNPISGHNTLYWYLQNLGQGPELLIRYENEEAVDDSQLPKDRFSAERLKGVDSTLKIQPAELGDSAVYLCASSSGLADSTDTQYFGPGTRLTVL.

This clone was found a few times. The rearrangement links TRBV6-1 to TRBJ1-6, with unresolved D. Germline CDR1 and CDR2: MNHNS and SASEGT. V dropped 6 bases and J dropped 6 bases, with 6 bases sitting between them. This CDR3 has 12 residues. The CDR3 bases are TGTGCCAGCAGCGCGATTAATTCACCCCTCCACTTT. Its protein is CASSAINSPLHF.

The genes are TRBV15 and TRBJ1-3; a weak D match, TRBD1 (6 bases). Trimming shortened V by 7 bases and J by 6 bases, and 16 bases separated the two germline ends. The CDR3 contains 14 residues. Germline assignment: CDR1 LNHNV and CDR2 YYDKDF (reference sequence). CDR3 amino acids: CATTLQGGENTIYF. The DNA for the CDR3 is TGTGCCACCACCTTACAGGGTGGGGAAAACACCATATATTTT. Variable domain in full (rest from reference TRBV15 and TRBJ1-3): DAMVIQNPRYQVTQFGKPVTLSCSQTLNHNVMYWYQQKSSQAPKLLFHYYDKDFNNEADTPDNFQSRRPNTSFCFLDIRSPGLGDTAMYLCATTLQGGENTIYFGEGSWLTVV.

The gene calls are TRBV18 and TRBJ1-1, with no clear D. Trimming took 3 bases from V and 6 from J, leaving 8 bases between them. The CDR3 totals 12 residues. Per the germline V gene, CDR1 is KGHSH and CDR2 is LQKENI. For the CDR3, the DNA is TGTGCCAGCTCACCCTATGAGTCTGAAGCTTTCTTT. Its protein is CASSPYESEAFF.

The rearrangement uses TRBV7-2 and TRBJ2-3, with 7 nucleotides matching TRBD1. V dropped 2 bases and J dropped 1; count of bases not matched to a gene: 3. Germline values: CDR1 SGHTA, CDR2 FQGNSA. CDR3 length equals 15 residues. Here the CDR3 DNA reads TGTGCCAGCAGCTTAACAGGGGTCGGCACAGATACGCAGTATTTT. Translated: CASSLTGVGTDTQYF.

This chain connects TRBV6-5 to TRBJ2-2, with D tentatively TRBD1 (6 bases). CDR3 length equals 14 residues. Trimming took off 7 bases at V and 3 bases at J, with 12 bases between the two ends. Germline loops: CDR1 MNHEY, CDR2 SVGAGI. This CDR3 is CASTLNRDTGELFF. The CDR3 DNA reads TGTGCCAGCACCCTGAACAGGGACACCGGGGAGCTGTTTTTT.

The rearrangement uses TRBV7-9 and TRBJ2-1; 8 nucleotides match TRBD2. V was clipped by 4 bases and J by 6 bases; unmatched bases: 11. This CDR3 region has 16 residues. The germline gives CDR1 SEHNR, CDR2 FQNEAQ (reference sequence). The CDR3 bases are TGTGCCAGCAGCTCCCGTATAGCGGGGTCGTCCAATGAGCAGTTCTTC. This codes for CASSSRIAGSSNEQFF.

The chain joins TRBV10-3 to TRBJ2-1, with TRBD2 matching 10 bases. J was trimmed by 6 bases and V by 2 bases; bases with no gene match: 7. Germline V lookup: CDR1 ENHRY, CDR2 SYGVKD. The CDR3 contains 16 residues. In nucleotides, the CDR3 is TGTGCCATCAGTGAGGAACAAGCGGGAGGGTCCAATGAGCAGTTCTTC. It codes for CAISEEQAGGSNEQFF.

This CDR3 reads CASSYSRTEVYEQYF. The CDR3 DNA is TGTGCCAGCAGTTACTCACGGACAGAAGTCTACGAGCAGTACTTC. The rearrangement uses TRBV6-6 and TRBJ2-7; D perhaps matches TRBD1 (6 bases). The CDR3 has 15 residues. The V gene lost 0 bases and the J gene lost 3 bases, with 12 bases spanning the gap. The V gene's germline CDR1 is MNHNY and CDR2 SVGAGI (reference sequence).

In nucleotides, the CDR3 is TGTGCCAGCAGCCCTGAGGGCCTCTATGGCTACACCTTC. The encoded protein is CASSPEGLYGYTF. The gene calls are TRBV6-4 and TRBJ1-2; D unresolved. CDR1 and CDR2 from the germline V gene are MRHNA and SNTAGT. There are 13 residues in the CDR3. Trimming shortened V by 6 bases and J by 4 bases, and 12 bases separated the two germline ends.